The 3 T cell receptor beta chains in this list originate from one sample, sequenced in a study of blood T cell repertoires in COVID-19. TCRdb's table, derived via immunoSEQ multiplex PCR, lists solely in-frame clones and lacks some. The sample has fewer than 200,000 clones, around 83% seen once. The sequencing sample was made of peripheral blood. The receptor source for this set is a woman aged 65 to 85 with COVID-19, enrolled during active disease.

CDR3 nucleotides: TGTGCCAGCAGCTTGGGTGGACACGGGTCAGATACGCAGTATTTT. This encodes CASSLGGHGSDTQYF. The rearrangement joins TRBV7-2 to TRBJ2-3; tentatively, D is TRBD1 (5 bases). V was trimmed by 3 bases and J by 4 bases, leaving 14 bases between them. Germline V CDR1 and CDR2: SGHTA, FQGNSA. The CDR3 spans 15 residues.

The chain uses TRBV7-2 and TRBJ2-2; D perhaps matches TRBD1 (5 bases). The CDR3 totals 14 residues. Deletions cut 3 bases from V and 1 base from J, with 6 bases between. Germline V gene sequence: CDR1 SGHTA, CDR2 FQGNSA. CDR3 DNA sequence: TGTGCCAGCAGCTTCGGACAGAACACCGGGGAGCTGTTTTTT. The encoded protein is CASSFGQNTGELFF.

The V gene is TRBV7-2, the J gene TRBJ2-2, with D possibly matching TRBD2 (6 bases). Germline V CDR1 and CDR2: SGHTA, FQGNSA. The CDR3 extends over 15 amino acids. V was clipped by 7 bases and J by 8 bases, with 20 bases between them. The CDR3 here is CASNPALAPGGELFF. The CDR3 DNA follows: TGTGCCAGCAACCCCGCACTAGCCCCAGGGGGGGAGCTGTTTTTT. The full variable domain, rest sourced from reference TRBV7-2 and TRBJ2-2, is GAGVSQSPSNKVTEKGKDVELRCDPISGHTALYWYRQSLGQGLEFLIYFQGNSAPDKSGLPSDRFSAERTGGSVSTLTIQRTQQEDSAVYLCASNPALAPGGELFFGEGSRLTVL.